The rows below give T cell receptor beta chains drawn from one sample of a study of radiotherapy plus CTLA-4 blockade in lung cancer. Data came from immunoSEQ multiplex PCR; TCRdb stores just in-frame clones and leaves some out. The table has roughly 90,000 clones, just over 85% seen once. This specimen consisted of peripheral blood, obtained from a patient treated with radiotherapy plus ipilimumab. All receptors derive from a human donor with non-small cell lung cancer that progressed on radiotherapy plus ipilimumab. CDR3s include the opening cysteine and the closing phenylalanine or tryptophan. A D gene is named only where the DNA matches it firmly. Part of the rows lack a size; the others show once, few, many or a class for expanded clones.

>TRBV6-5|-|-|TRBJ2-7|11
CAVGETYEQYF
TGTGCCGTGGGCGAAACCTACGAGCAGTACTTC
>TRBV5-4|-|-|TRBJ1-5|12
CASSLDFGPQHF
TGTGCCAGCAGTCTTGACTTTGGGCCCCAGCATTTT
>TRBV5-4|-|-|TRBJ2-1|17
CASSQGLVAEGGNEQFF
TGTGCCAGCAGTCAGGGCCTAGTGGCGGAGGGGGGGAATGAGCAGTTCTTC
>TRBV2|TRBD2|-|TRBJ2-3|16
CASSSPSGRASDTQYF
TGTGCCAGCAGTTCCCCTAGCGGGAGGGCTTCAGATACGCAGTATTTT
>TRBV5-1|TRBD1|-|TRBJ2-7|15
CASSLMAGGSYEQYF
TGCGCCAGCAGCTTGATGGCAGGGGGTTCCTACGAGCAGTACTTC
>TRBV13|TRBD2|once|TRBJ2-7|15
CASSSSGTSGYEQYF
TGTGCCAGCAGCTCATCCGGGACTAGCGGGTACGAGCAGTACTTC
>TRBV18|-|-|TRBJ1-1|12
CASSPNPSEAFF
TGTGCCAGCTCACCGAATCCGTCTGAAGCTTTCTTT
>TRBV7-9|TRBD2|-|TRBJ2-2|16
CASSPSGLYDTGELFF
TGTGCCAGCAGCCCTAGCGGGCTCTACGACACCGGGGAGCTGTTTTTT
>TRBV6-5|-|-|TRBJ2-7|14
CASGTDRSSYEQYF
TGTGCCAGCGGGACGGACAGAAGCTCCTACGAGCAGTACTTC
>TRBV7-9|TRBD2|-|TRBJ2-1|14
CASSRPSGTNEQFF
TGTGCCAGCAGCCGACCTAGCGGGACCAATGAGCAGTTCTTC
>TRBV7-3|-|-|TRBJ2-7|13
CASSLMPPYEQYF
TGTGCCAGCAGCTTAATGCCCCCCTACGAGCAGTACTTC
>TRBV2|TRBD1|once|TRBJ1-2|13
CASASDRGHGYTF
TGTGCCAGCGCCTCGGACAGGGGGCACGGCTACACCTTC
>TRBV19|-|-|TRBJ1-2|14
CASSATGPVYGYTF
TGTGCCAGTAGTGCCACAGGGCCGGTCTATGGCTACACCTTC
>TRBV7-9|-|-|TRBJ2-1|13
CASSYRERDEQFF
TGTGCCAGCAGCTACAGGGAGAGGGATGAGCAGTTCTTC
>TRBV15|TRBD1|few|TRBJ1-5|17
CATSPSDRGRGNQPQHF
TGTGCCACCAGCCCGTCGGACAGGGGGAGGGGCAATCAGCCCCAGCATTTT
>TRBV5-1|-|-|TRBJ2-7|14
CASKPWWGPYEQYF
TGTGCCAGTAAACCCTGGTGGGGCCCCTACGAGCAGTACTTC
>TRBV14|TRBD1|-|TRBJ2-7|13
CASSQRQGWEQYF
TGTGCCAGCAGCCAGCGACAGGGATGGGAGCAGTACTTC
>TRBV2|-|-|TRBJ1-2|12
CAMSSGTYGYTF
TGTGCCATGTCCTCCGGGACCTATGGCTACACCTTC
>TRBV5-1|-|-|TRBJ2-3|15
CASRVSGASTDTQYF
TGCGCCAGCAGGGTGTCAGGGGCTAGCACAGATACGCAGTATTTT
>TRBV29-1|TRBD1|-|TRBJ1-1|13
CSVSRTGNTEAFF
TGCAGCGTTAGCCGGACAGGGAACACTGAAGCTTTCTTT
>TRBV6-1|TRBD2|-|TRBJ2-5|16
CASSEVGREVGETQYF
TGTGCCAGCAGTGAAGTGGGGCGGGAGGTTGGGGAGACCCAGTACTTC
>TRBV2|-|-|TRBJ1-1|14
CASSARSLNTEAFF
TGTGCCAGCAGCGCCAGGTCCCTGAACACTGAAGCTTTCTTT
>TRBV13|TRBD1|once|TRBJ2-7|15
CASSPGPDRAYEQYF
TGTGCCAGCAGCCCCGGGCCAGACAGGGCGTACGAGCAGTACTTC
>TRBV18|-|-|TRBJ2-1|13
CASSRLRESEQFF
TGTGCCAGCTCACGCCTACGGGAGTCTGAGCAGTTCTTC
>TRBV6-1|-|once|TRBJ1-1|14
CASRLSIQYTEAFF
TGTGCCAGCAGGCTGAGCATCCAGTACACTGAAGCTTTCTTT
>TRBV2|-|-|TRBJ1-3|15
CASSLGGNSGNTIYF
TGTGCCAGCAGTTTAGGCGGGAACTCTGGAAACACCATATATTTT
>TRBV27|-|-|TRBJ1-1|16
CASSLLVGTMNTEAFF
TGTGCCAGCAGTTTGTTAGTCGGGACAATGAACACTGAAGCTTTCTTT
>TRBV5-1|-|-|TRBJ2-7|14
CASSLEGQPYEQYF
TGCGCCAGCAGCTTGGAGGGACAACCTTACGAGCAGTACTTC
>TRBV5-1|TRBD2|-|TRBJ2-2|16
CASRTSGRAGTGELFF
TGCGCCAGCAGGACTAGCGGGAGGGCCGGCACCGGGGAGCTGTTTTTT
>TRBV5-1|-|-|TRBJ2-5|13
CASSLPGPETQYF
TGCGCCAGCAGCTTGCCGGGACCGGAGACCCAGTACTTC
>TRBV5-5|-|-|TRBJ2-7|13
CASSFGGAGEQYF
TGTGCCAGCAGCTTCGGAGGGGCTGGCGAGCAGTACTTC
>TRBV30|-|-|TRBJ2-4|14
CAWSPKGLKNIQYF
TGTGCCTGGAGTCCAAAGGGACTGAAAAACATTCAGTACTTC
>TRBV18|-|-|TRBJ2-4|17
CASSPRGGQLAKNIQYF
TGTGCCAGCTCACCCCGGGGAGGACAGTTAGCCAAAAACATTCAGTACTTC
>TRBV29-1|-|-|TRBJ2-3|12
CSVSSGTDTQYF
TGCAGCGTTAGTAGCGGCACAGATACGCAGTATTTT
>TRBV11-2|-|-|TRBJ2-7|14
CASSSAPVRGEQYF
TGTGCCAGCAGCTCGGCGCCAGTCCGGGGCGAGCAGTACTTC
>TRBV5-1|TRBD1|-|TRBJ1-2|16
CASSPGQAQGVYGYTF
TGCGCCAGCAGCCCCGGACAGGCACAGGGGGTCTATGGCTACACCTTC
>TRBV7-9|TRBD2|once|TRBJ2-4|16
CASSFPGGAAKNIQYF
TGTGCCAGCAGCTTCCCGGGAGGCGCTGCCAAAAACATTCAGTACTTC
>TRBV5-1|-|-|TRBJ2-6|16
CASSLGLGPGANVLTF
TGCGCCAGCAGCTTGGGATTGGGGCCCGGGGCCAACGTCCTGACTTTC
>TRBV4-1|-|-|TRBJ1-5|16
CASSQDRAQINQPQHF
TGCGCCAGCAGCCAAGATCGTGCACAGATAAATCAGCCCCAGCATTTT
>TRBV6-1|-|-|TRBJ2-7|13
CASISNRVHEQYF
TGTGCCAGCATTTCTAACAGGGTCCACGAGCAGTACTTC
>TRBV4-1|TRBD1|-|TRBJ2-1|18
CASSLFMTGESSYNEQFF
TGCGCCAGCAGCCTATTCATGACAGGGGAAAGCTCCTACAATGAGCAGTTCTTC
>TRBV2|-|-|TRBJ1-2|14
CATGSDKGVYGYTF
TGTGCCACGGGGTCCGATAAGGGGGTCTATGGCTACACCTTC
>TRBV19|TRBD2|-|TRBJ2-7|14
CASSSTSGSYEQYF
TGTGCCAGTAGTTCGACTAGCGGGAGTTACGAGCAGTACTTC
>TRBV5-5|TRBD2|-|TRBJ2-7|17
CASSLSPTSGSSYEQYF
TGTGCCAGCAGCTTGTCCCCAACTAGCGGGAGCTCCTACGAGCAGTACTTC
>TRBV5-1|TRBD2|-|TRBJ2-3|17
CASSPLGAGVSTDTQYF
TGCGCCAGCAGCCCCCTCGGGGCGGGAGTGAGCACAGATACGCAGTATTTT
>TRBV19|-|-|TRBJ1-3|11
CAGKQGNTIYF
TGTGCCGGGAAACAGGGAAACACCATATATTTT
>TRBV7-9|-|-|TRBJ1-4|16
CASSSIEAGLNEKLFF
TGTGCCAGCAGCTCGATTGAAGCGGGCCTTAATGAAAAACTGTTTTTT